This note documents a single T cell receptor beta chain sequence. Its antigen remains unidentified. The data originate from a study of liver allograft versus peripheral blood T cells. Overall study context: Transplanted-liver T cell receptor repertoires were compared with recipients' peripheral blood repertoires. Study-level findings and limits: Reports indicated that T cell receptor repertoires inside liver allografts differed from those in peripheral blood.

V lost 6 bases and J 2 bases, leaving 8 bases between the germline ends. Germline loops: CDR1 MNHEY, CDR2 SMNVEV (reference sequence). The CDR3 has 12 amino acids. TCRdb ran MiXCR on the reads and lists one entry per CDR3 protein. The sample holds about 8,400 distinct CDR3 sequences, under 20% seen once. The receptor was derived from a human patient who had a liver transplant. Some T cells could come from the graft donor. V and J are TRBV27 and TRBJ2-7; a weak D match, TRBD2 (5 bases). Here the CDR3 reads CASSGGPYEQYF. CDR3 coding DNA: TGTGCCAGCAGCGGAGGCCCCTACGAGCAGTACTTC.